This T cell receptor beta chain is from a study of T cells in Graves' hyperthyroidism and ophthalmopathy. CDR1 and CDR2 from the germline V gene are SGHDN and FVKESK. Deletions cut 2 bases from V and 2 bases from J, with 12 bases between. This CDR3 has 15 residues. Fresh 10 ml peripheral blood yielded PBMCs. The sample holds many counts of this clonotype. Amplified regions were TCR beta CDR3 sequences from RNA transcripts. With the HTBI primer set, the TCR CDR3 went through a first round of RT-PCR. TCRdb ran MiXCR on the multiplex PCR reads and lists one entry per CDR3 protein. The table includes about 250,000 distinct CDR3 sequences, about 25% detected once.

This clonotype was sampled from a woman between 40 and 50 years old with Graves' ophthalmopathy. Source material: blood. V and J are TRBV14 and TRBJ2-5; no reliable D call. DNA for the CDR3: TGTGCCAGCAGCCAACTCTTGGTCCAGCAAGAGACCCAGTACTTC. It codes for CASSQLLVQQETQYF.